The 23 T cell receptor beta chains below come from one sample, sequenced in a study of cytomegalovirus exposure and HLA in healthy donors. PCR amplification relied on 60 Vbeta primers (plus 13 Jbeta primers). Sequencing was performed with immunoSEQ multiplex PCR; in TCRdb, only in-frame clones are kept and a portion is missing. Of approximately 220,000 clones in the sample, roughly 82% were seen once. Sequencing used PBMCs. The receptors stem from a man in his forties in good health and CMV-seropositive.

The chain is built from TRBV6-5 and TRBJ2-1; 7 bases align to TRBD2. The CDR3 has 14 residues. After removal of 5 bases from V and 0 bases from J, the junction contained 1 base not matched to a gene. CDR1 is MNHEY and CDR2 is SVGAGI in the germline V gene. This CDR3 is CASSAGASYNEQFF. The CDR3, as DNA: TGTGCCAGCAGTGCGGGAGCCTCCTACAATGAGCAGTTCTTC.

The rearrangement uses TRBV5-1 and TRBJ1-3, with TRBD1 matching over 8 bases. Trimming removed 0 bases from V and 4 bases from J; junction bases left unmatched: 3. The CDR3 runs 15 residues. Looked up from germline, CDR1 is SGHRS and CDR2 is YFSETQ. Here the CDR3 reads CASSLGTGFGNTIYF. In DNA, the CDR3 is TGCGCCAGCAGCTTGGGGACAGGGTTCGGAAACACCATATATTTT.

The CDR3 DNA is TGTGCCTGGAGTGTACGGAGAAGCGATGAGCAGTTCTTC. It codes for CAWSVRRSDEQFF. V usage is TRBV30 and J usage is TRBJ2-1; D is ambiguous. This CDR3 is 13 amino acids long. V gave up 0 bases and J gave up 8 bases, with 11 bases separating them. Per germline, CDR1 GTSNPN and CDR2 SVGIG (reference sequence).

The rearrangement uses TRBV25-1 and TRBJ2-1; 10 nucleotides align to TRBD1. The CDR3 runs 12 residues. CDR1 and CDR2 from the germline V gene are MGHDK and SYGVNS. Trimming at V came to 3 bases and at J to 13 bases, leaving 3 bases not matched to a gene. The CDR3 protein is CASSETGGSQFF. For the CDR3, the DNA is TGTGCCAGCAGTGAGACAGGGGGCAGTCAGTTCTTC. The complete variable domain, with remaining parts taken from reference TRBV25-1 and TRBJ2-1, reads EADIYQTPRYLVIGTGKKITLECSQTMGHDKMYWYQQDPGMELHLIHYSYGVNSTEKGDLSSESTVSRIRTEHFPLTLESARPSHTSQYLCASSETGGSQFFGPGTRLTVL.

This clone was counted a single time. CDR3 loop: CASSQESYTQNTEAFF. The CDR3 DNA sequence: TGCGCCAGCAGCCAAGAATCTTACACACAGAACACTGAAGCTTTCTTT. The chain has TRBV4-1 and TRBJ1-1, with D hard to call. Germline assignment: CDR1 MGHRA and CDR2 YSYEKL. This CDR3 has 16 residues. V was shortened by 0 bases and J by 1 base, with 12 bases between the two germline ends.

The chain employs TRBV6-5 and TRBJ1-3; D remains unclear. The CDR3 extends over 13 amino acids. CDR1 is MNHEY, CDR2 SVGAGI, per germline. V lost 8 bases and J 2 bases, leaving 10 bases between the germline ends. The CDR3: CASLSPTGNTIYF. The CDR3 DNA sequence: TGTGCCAGCCTCTCACCTACTGGAAACACCATATATTTT.

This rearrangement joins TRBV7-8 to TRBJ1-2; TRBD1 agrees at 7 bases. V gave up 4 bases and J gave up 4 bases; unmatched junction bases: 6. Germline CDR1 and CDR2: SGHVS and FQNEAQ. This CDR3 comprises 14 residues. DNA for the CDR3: TGTGCCAGCAGCTCGGGACAGCAACCCTATGGCTACACCTTC. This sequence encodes CASSSGQQPYGYTF.

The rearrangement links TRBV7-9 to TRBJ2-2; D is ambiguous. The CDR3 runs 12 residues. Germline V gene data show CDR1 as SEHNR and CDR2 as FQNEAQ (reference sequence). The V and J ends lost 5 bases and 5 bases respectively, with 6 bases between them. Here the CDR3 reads CASSQKTGELFF. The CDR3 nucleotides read TGTGCCAGCAGCCAAAAAACCGGGGAGCTGTTTTTT. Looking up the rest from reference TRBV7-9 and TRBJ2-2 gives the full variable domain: DTGVSQNPRHKITKRGQNVTFRCDPISEHNRLYWYRQTLGQGPEFLTYFQNEAQLEKSRLLSDRFSAERPKGSFSTLEIQRTEQGDSAMYLCASSQKTGELFFGEGSRLTVL.

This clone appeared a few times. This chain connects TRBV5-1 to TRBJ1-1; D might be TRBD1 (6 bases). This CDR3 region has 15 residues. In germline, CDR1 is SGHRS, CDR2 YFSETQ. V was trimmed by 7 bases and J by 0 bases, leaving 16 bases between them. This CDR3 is CASFPGHSMNTEAFF. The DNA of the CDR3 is TGCGCCAGCTTTCCGGGACACTCTATGAACACTGAAGCTTTCTTT.

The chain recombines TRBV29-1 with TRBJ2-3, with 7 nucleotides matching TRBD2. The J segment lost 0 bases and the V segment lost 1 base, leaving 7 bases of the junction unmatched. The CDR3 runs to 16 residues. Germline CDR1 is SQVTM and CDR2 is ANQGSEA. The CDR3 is CSVEGGGGTSTDTQYF. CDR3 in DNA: TGCAGCGTTGAAGGGGGGGGAGGGACCAGCACAGATACGCAGTATTTT.

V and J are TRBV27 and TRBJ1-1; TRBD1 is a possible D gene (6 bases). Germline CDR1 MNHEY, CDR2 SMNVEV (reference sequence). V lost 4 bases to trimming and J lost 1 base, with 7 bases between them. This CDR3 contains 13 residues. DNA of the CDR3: TGTGCCAGCAGTTCCAGGGGGAACACTGAAGCTTTCTTT. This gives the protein CASSSRGNTEAFF.

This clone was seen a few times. Here the CDR3 DNA reads TGCGCCAGCAGCCAAGAAAGGGCAGGGAGCAATCAGCCCCAGCATTTT. Translated: CASSQERAGSNQPQHF. V gene TRBV4-1 combines with J gene TRBJ1-5; possibly TRBD1 for D (5 bases). Germline CDR1 is MGHRA and CDR2 is YSYEKL. The CDR3 has 16 amino acids. The V end was cut by 0 bases, the J end by 1 base, with 10 bases between.

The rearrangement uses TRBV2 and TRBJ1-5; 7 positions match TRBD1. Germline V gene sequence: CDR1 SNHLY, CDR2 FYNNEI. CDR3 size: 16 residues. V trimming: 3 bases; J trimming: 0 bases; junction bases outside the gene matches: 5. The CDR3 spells CASSETGLDSNQPQHF. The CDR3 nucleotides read TGTGCCAGCAGTGAGACAGGGTTAGATAGCAATCAGCCCCAGCATTTT.

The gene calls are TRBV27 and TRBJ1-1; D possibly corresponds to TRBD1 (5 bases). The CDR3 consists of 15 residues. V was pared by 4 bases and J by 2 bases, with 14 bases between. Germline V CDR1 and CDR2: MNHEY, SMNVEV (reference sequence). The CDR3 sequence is CASSSHNGANTEAFF. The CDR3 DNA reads TGTGCCAGCAGTTCCCACAATGGGGCTAACACTGAAGCTTTCTTT.

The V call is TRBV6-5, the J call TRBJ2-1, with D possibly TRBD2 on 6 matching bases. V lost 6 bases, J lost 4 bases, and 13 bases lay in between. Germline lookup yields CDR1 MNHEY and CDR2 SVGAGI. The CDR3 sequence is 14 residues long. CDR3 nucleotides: TGTGCCAGCAGCGTATGGACTACTTACAATGAGCAGTTCTTC. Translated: CASSVWTTYNEQFF.

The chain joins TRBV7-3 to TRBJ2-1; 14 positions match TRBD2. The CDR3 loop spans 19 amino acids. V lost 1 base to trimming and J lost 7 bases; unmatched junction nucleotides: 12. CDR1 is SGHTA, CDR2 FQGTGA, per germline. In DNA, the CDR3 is TGTGCCAGCAGCTTAAGGGGAGGGACTAGCGGGAGAGGGGGGAATGAGCAGTTCTTC. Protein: CASSLRGGTSGRGGNEQFF.

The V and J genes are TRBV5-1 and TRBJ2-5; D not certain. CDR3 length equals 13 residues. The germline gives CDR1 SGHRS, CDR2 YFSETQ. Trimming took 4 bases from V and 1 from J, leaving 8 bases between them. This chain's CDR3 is CASSSPLQETQYF. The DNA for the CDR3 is TGCGCCAGCAGCAGCCCCCTCCAAGAGACCCAGTACTTC.

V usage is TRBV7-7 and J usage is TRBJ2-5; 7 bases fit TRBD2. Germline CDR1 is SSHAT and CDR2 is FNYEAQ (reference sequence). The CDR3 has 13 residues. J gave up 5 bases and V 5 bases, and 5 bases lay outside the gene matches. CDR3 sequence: CASSTSAFETQYF. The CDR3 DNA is TGTGCCAGCAGCACTAGCGCATTTGAGACCCAGTACTTC. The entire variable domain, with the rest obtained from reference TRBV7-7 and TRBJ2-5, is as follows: GAGVSQSPRYKVTKRGQDVTLRCDPISSHATLYWYQQALGQGPEFLTYFNYEAQPDKSGLPSDRFSAERPEGSISTLTIQRTEQRDSAMYRCASSTSAFETQYFGPGTRLLVL.

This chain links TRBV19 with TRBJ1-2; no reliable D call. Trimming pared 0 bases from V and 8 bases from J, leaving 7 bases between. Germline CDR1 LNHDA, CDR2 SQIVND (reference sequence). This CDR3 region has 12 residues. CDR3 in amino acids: CASSIDDLGYTF. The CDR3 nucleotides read TGTGCCAGTAGTATAGATGACTTGGGCTACACCTTC.

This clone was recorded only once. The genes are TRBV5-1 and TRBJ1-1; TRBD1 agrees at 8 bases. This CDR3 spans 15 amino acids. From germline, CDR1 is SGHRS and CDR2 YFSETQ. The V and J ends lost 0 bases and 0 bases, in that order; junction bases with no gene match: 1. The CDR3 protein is CASSLGQGMNTEAFF. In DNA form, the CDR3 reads TGCGCCAGCAGCTTGGGACAGGGGATGAACACTGAAGCTTTCTTT.

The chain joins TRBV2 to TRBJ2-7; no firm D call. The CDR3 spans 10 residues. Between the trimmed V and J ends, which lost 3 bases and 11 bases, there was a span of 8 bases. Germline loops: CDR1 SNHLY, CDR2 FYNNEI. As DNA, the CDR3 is TGTGCCAGCAGTGACTTTTCAGAGTACTTC. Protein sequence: CASSDFSEYF.

The chain's CDR3 is CASSQEVAVLNEQFF. In nucleotides, the CDR3 is TGCGCCAGCAGCCAAGAGGTAGCGGTCCTAAATGAGCAGTTCTTC. The chain uses TRBV4-1 and TRBJ2-1; D may be TRBD2 (6 bases). From germline, CDR1 is MGHRA and CDR2 YSYEKL. Trimming left V 0 bases short and J 7 bases short, with 13 bases between. This CDR3 has 15 residues.

The CDR3 nucleotides are TGCGCCAGCAGCTTGTGGGACAGGGACTATGGCTACACCTTC. It is translated as CASSLWDRDYGYTF. This chain connects TRBV5-1 to TRBJ1-2; 9 positions agree with TRBD1. CDR3 length: 14 amino acids. The V gene's germline CDR1 is SGHRS and CDR2 YFSETQ. Trimming cost V 1 base and J 3 bases; bases outside gene matches: 1.